Below are 28 T cell receptor beta chains sequenced from a single sample in a study of blood T cell repertoires in COVID-19. Clones were sequenced by immunoSEQ multiplex PCR, and TCRdb holds only the in-frame ones, with some missing. This table has roughly 200,000 clones, 80% to 90% appearing once. The sequenced sample was peripheral blood. These receptors originate from a man in his forties with active or convalescent COVID-19.

J is TRBJ2-7 and V is TRBV28; 9 bases fit TRBD2. This CDR3 region has 15 residues. Germline lookup yields CDR1 MDHEN and CDR2 SYDVKM. The ends lost 2 bases at V and 0 bases at J; junction bases unmatched: 2. DNA of the CDR3: TGTGCCAGCAGTTTACCTAGCGGGGTCTCCTACGAGCAGTACTTC. Translating gives CASSLPSGVSYEQYF.

This chain links TRBV30 with TRBJ1-3; 7 nucleotides agree with TRBD1. The CDR3 loop spans 15 amino acids. CDR1 and CDR2 from the germline V gene are GTSNPN and SVGIG (reference sequence). V gave up 3 bases and J gave up 0 bases; unmatched junction bases: 5. The CDR3 DNA sequence: TGTGCCTGGAGCGGGACAGCGAGCTCTGGAAACACCATATATTTT. Its translation: CAWSGTASSGNTIYF.

This clone was seen more than once but under ten times. In DNA, the CDR3 is TGTGCCTGGAGCAAACTAGAGCGCCTATCCCTCCACTTT. It is translated as CAWSKLERLSLHF. The chain joins TRBV30 to TRBJ1-6; no clear D gene. The V end was cut by 3 bases, the J end by 14 bases, with 17 bases between. Germline V gives CDR1 GTSNPN, CDR2 SVGIG (reference sequence). The CDR3 contains 13 residues.

The chain combines TRBV7-9 with TRBJ1-3; D call uncertain. Germline V gene lookup returns CDR1 SEHNR and CDR2 FQNEAQ (reference sequence). This CDR3 spans 14 amino acids. The V gene lost 5 bases and the J gene lost 1 base, with 9 bases spanning the gap. CDR3 sequence (DNA): TGTGCCAGCAGCAACAGTTTGTCTGGAAACACCATATATTTT. Its translation is CASSNSLSGNTIYF.

The chain couples TRBV19 to TRBJ2-5; perhaps TRBD2 as D (6 bases). Between the trimmed V and J ends, which lost 0 bases and 5 bases, there was a span of 13 bases. Germline V CDR1 and CDR2: LNHDA, SQIVND (reference sequence). This CDR3 spans 15 amino acids. CDR3 sequence: CASSIELGGMETQYF. Here the CDR3 DNA reads TGTGCCAGTAGTATAGAACTAGGAGGGATGGAGACCCAGTACTTC.

The chain has TRBV6-5 and TRBJ1-1; 7 bases fit TRBD1. CDR3 length: 15 residues. The V gene's germline CDR1 is MNHEY and CDR2 SVGAGI. V shed 5 bases, J shed 0 bases, and the junction held 6 bases outside the gene matches. In nucleotides, the CDR3 is TGTGCCAGCAGTAAGCGACAGGGAATGAACACTGAAGCTTTCTTT. Translating gives CASSKRQGMNTEAFF.

The gene calls are TRBV20-1 and TRBJ2-5, with 11 nucleotides matching TRBD2. V lost 3 bases to trimming and J lost 5 bases; unmatched junction nucleotides: 14. Germline V lookup: CDR1 DFQATT, CDR2 SNEGSKA (reference sequence). The CDR3 contains 17 residues. This CDR3 reads CSASRGLTSGGLETQYF. The CDR3 nucleotides read TGCAGTGCTAGTCGGGGGTTAACTAGCGGGGGTCTGGAGACCCAGTACTTC.

The genes are TRBV30 and TRBJ1-2; no clear D gene. The CDR3 covers 17 residues. Germline V lookup: CDR1 GTSNPN, CDR2 SVGIG (reference sequence). V gave up 1 base and J gave up 8 bases, with 26 bases separating them. The CDR3 nucleotides read TGTGCCTGGAGTGGGACGGGAGGGCACCCGTGGACCAAGGGCTACACCTTC. Translation gives CAWSGTGGHPWTKGYTF.

The CDR3 DNA reads TGTGCCAGTAGGCCTTACGGACAGAAGCAGTTCTTC. Its protein is CASRPYGQKQFF. The chain carries TRBV19 and TRBJ2-1; weak D call: TRBD1 (6 bases). Germline V gives CDR1 LNHDA, CDR2 SQIVND (reference sequence). Trimming shortened V by 6 bases and J by 11 bases, and 14 bases separated the two germline ends. This CDR3 is built from 12 residues.

The J gene is TRBJ2-5, the V gene TRBV14, with a tentative D call TRBD1 (6 bases). V lost 4 bases and J 1 base, leaving 10 bases between the germline ends. This CDR3 is 14 amino acids long. Germline V gives CDR1 SGHDN, CDR2 FVKESK. DNA of the CDR3: TGTGCCAGCAGCCGGGACACCGTCCAAGAGACCCAGTACTTC. Translation: CASSRDTVQETQYF.

The chain is built from TRBV9 and TRBJ2-7, with a tentative D call TRBD2 (6 bases). CDR3 length: 13 amino acids. Trimming took off 4 bases at V and 4 bases at J, with 12 bases between the two ends. Germline lookup yields CDR1 SGDLS and CDR2 YYNGEE. The CDR3 bases are TGTGCCAGCAGCCCCGGACTAAAATACGAGCAGTACTTC. Encoded protein: CASSPGLKYEQYF.

The rearrangement uses TRBV27 and TRBJ1-1, with 8 bases lining up with TRBD1. The CDR3 extends over 15 amino acids. The V and J ends lost 2 bases and 11 bases, in that order; junction bases with no gene match: 13. The germline CDR1 and CDR2 sequences are MNHEY and SMNVEV (reference sequence). The CDR3 nucleotides read TGTGCCAGCAGTTTAGGGACGACAGGGGCCGCCGGGGCTTTCTTT. Translation: CASSLGTTGAAGAFF.

The V gene is TRBV7-2, the J gene TRBJ1-2; D is perhaps TRBD1 (5 bases). V lost 4 bases and J lost 7, with 16 bases in between. This CDR3 has 14 residues. Per germline, CDR1 SGHTA and CDR2 FQGNSA. Here the CDR3 reads CASSSTQGLGGYTF. CDR3 coding DNA: TGTGCCAGCAGCTCGACCCAGGGACTAGGTGGCTACACCTTC.

This chain uses TRBV7-6 with TRBJ1-2; perhaps TRBD1 as D (6 bases). Deletions cut 1 base from V and 8 bases from J, with 26 bases between. CDR3 length: 18 residues. CDR1 SGHVS and CDR2 FNYEAQ come from the germline V gene. CDR3 sequence reads: CASSLGQGPTLPIDGYTF. CDR3 sequence (DNA): TGTGCCAGCAGCTTAGGCCAGGGGCCTACCCTACCTATAGACGGCTACACCTTC.

V is TRBV2 and J is TRBJ2-2; possible D gene TRBD1, 6 bases. Deletions cut 4 bases from V and 7 bases from J, with 10 bases between. Germline CDR1 reads SNHLY; CDR2 reads FYNNEI. The CDR3 runs to 13 residues. The CDR3 sequence is CASSAGDVGELFF. CDR3 in DNA: TGTGCCAGCAGTGCAGGGGACGTCGGGGAGCTGTTTTTT.

This clone was observed a single time. This rearrangement joins TRBV10-3 to TRBJ2-2; TRBD1 aligns across 7 bases. This CDR3 region has 14 residues. Germline CDR1 is ENHRY and CDR2 is SYGVKD. The ends lost 6 bases at V and 6 bases at J; junction bases unmatched: 7. The CDR3 loop is CAIRLSQGAGELFF. CDR3 DNA: TGTGCCATCAGGCTATCGCAGGGGGCCGGGGAGCTGTTTTTT.

The chain is built from TRBV11-2 and TRBJ1-2; tentatively, D is TRBD1 (5 bases). The germline gives CDR1 SGHAT, CDR2 FQNNGV. With 5 bases removed from V and 2 bases from J, the gap between germline ends came to 18 bases. This CDR3 contains 16 residues. The CDR3 is CASSPSRGFKNYGYTF. The CDR3 DNA is TGTGCCAGCAGCCCTTCGCGGGGGTTTAAAAACTATGGCTACACCTTC.

The rearrangement uses TRBV7-9 and TRBJ1-2, with D possibly matching TRBD1 (6 bases). Germline lookup yields CDR1 SEHNR and CDR2 FQNEAQ (reference sequence). The V and J ends lost 4 bases and 4 bases respectively, with 13 bases between them. CDR3 length equals 14 residues. This CDR3 is CASSSLDSVYGYTF. CDR3 DNA sequence: TGTGCCAGCAGCTCCTTGGACAGCGTCTATGGCTACACCTTC. The full variable domain, in which reference TRBV7-9 and TRBJ1-2 provide the parts outside the CDR3, is DTGVSQNPRHKITKRGQNVTFRCDPISEHNRLYWYRQTLGQGPEFLTYFQNEAQLEKSRLLSDRFSAERPKGSFSTLEIQRTEQGDSAMYLCASSSLDSVYGYTFGSGTRLTVV.

This sequence joins TRBV27 and TRBJ1-1; a possible D gene is TRBD1 (5 bases). The CDR3 has 17 residues. The V end was cut by 1 base, the J end by 0 bases, with 15 bases between. Looked up from germline, CDR1 is MNHEY and CDR2 is SMNVEV (reference sequence). The CDR3 DNA sequence: TGTGCCAGCAGTTTATTAAGGGGTGTAGGCATGAACACTGAAGCTTTCTTT. Translation: CASSLLRGVGMNTEAFF.

This CDR3 is CASSLESSASYEQYF. CDR3 nucleotides: TGTGCCAGCAGCTTAGAATCCTCCGCGTCCTACGAGCAGTACTTC. The gene calls are TRBV7-2 and TRBJ2-7; D is unclear. Germline CDR1 is SGHTA and CDR2 is FQGNSA. Trimming took 1 base from V and 1 from J, leaving 11 bases between them. The CDR3 is 15 residues long. The variable domain in full, completed from reference TRBV7-2 and TRBJ2-7, reads GAGVSQSPSNKVTEKGKDVELRCDPISGHTALYWYRQSLGQGLEFLIYFQGNSAPDKSGLPSDRFSAERTGGSVSTLTIQRTQQEDSAVYLCASSLESSASYEQYFGPGTRLTVT.

The rearrangement links TRBV29-1 to TRBJ1-1; D might be TRBD1 (6 bases). The CDR3 spans 11 residues. Germline V gene sequence: CDR1 SQVTM, CDR2 ANQGSEA. CDR3 protein: CRVHRDAEAFF. The CDR3, as DNA: TGCAGGGTCCACAGGGACGCTGAAGCTTTCTTT. Full variable domain (outside the CDR3, taken from reference TRBV29-1 and TRBJ1-1): SAVISQKPSRDICQRGTSLTIQCQVDSQVTMMFWYRQQPGQSLTLIATANQGSEATYESGFVIDKFPISRPNLTFSTLTVSNMSPEDSSIYLCRVHRDAEAFFGQGTRLTVV.

The rearrangement uses TRBV2 and TRBJ1-5, with TRBD1 as a possible D gene (5 bases). CDR3 length: 15 residues. V lost 3 bases and J lost 6, with 15 bases in between. Germline V gene sequence: CDR1 SNHLY, CDR2 FYNNEI. The DNA for the CDR3 is TGTGCCAGCAGTGATGAAGGGGCGGCGGTTCAGCCCCAGCATTTT. Amino acid sequence: CASSDEGAAVQPQHF.

The rearrangement uses TRBV7-9 and TRBJ2-1; D might be TRBD2 (6 bases). CDR3 size: 13 residues. Trimming took 3 bases from V and 10 from J, leaving 13 bases between them. Germline V gene data show CDR1 as SEHNR and CDR2 as FQNEAQ (reference sequence). DNA of the CDR3: TGTGCCAGCAGCTTTTTAAGCGGAGGGGAGCAGTTCTTC. It yields the protein CASSFLSGGEQFF.

This clone appeared a few times. CDR3 DNA sequence: TGTGCCAGCAGTTCCAGGACAGGGAGGAATGAAAAACTGTTTTTT. It encodes CASSSRTGRNEKLFF. The chain recombines TRBV6-5 with TRBJ1-4; 8 nucleotides align to TRBD1. There are 15 residues in the CDR3. Germline CDR1 reads MNHEY; CDR2 reads SVGAGI. Trimming at V came to 4 bases and at J to 5 bases, leaving 6 bases not matched to a gene.

This clone came up once. The chain employs TRBV30 and TRBJ1-6; D is uncertain. CDR3 length: 13 amino acids. Germline values: CDR1 GTSNPN, CDR2 SVGIG (reference sequence). V shed 3 bases and J shed 7 bases, with 10 bases lying between them. CDR3 coding DNA: TGTGCCTGGAGCATTCAGGCAAATTCACCCCTCCACTTT. Amino acid sequence: CAWSIQANSPLHF.

The gene calls are TRBV5-1 and TRBJ2-1; 12 nucleotides align to TRBD2. The ends lost 3 bases at V and 3 bases at J; junction bases unmatched: 1. The V gene's germline CDR1 is SGHRS and CDR2 YFSETQ. This CDR3 comprises 15 residues. The DNA of the CDR3 is TGCGCCAGCAGCTGGACTAGCGGGATCTACAATGAGCAGTTCTTC. Translated, it gives CASSWTSGIYNEQFF.

In its sample, this clone was seen a few times. This sequence joins TRBV5-1 and TRBJ2-2; perhaps TRBD1 as D (5 bases). The ends were cut back, 4 bases at V and 2 bases at J, with 18 bases in the middle. This CDR3 has 17 amino acids. The germline CDR1 and CDR2 sequences are SGHRS and YFSETQ. DNA of the CDR3: TGCGCCAGCAGCCGAAGGGGTGGGCTAGATAACACCGGGGAGCTGTTTTTT. It specifies CASSRRGGLDNTGELFF.

The chain has TRBV7-2 and TRBJ2-5, with a possible D match to TRBD2 (7 bases). Germline V gives CDR1 SGHTA, CDR2 FQGNSA. Trimming removed 3 bases from V and 1 base from J, with 9 bases in between. CDR3 size: 14 residues. The CDR3 is CASSFGGPQETQYF. Here the CDR3 DNA reads TGTGCCAGCAGCTTCGGGGGGCCCCAAGAGACCCAGTACTTC.